This section outlines one TCR beta chain sequence together with its context. This entry belongs to a study of OX40 agonist ivuxolimab in advanced cancers. Trimming removed 0 bases from V and 1 base from J, with 12 bases in between. Germline V lookup: CDR1 LGHNA, CDR2 YNFKEQ. This CDR3 has 16 residues. Libraries were prepared by immunoSEQ multiplex PCR; TCRdb keeps only in-frame clonotypes and omits some of them. The sample yields some 46,000 clones, around 87% seen once. The chain uses TRBV4-2 and TRBJ2-5; no reliable D call. The sequence came from an adult with an advanced solid tumor such as melanoma, head and neck, liver or kidney cancer. The specimen comprised CD4+ or CD8+ T cells sorted from blood, sampled in a trial of the OX40 agonist ivuxolimab. This CDR3 is CASSQDSQSPQETQYF. The CDR3 nucleotides are TGTGCCAGCAGCCAAGATTCGCAGTCGCCCCAAGAGACCCAGTACTTC.